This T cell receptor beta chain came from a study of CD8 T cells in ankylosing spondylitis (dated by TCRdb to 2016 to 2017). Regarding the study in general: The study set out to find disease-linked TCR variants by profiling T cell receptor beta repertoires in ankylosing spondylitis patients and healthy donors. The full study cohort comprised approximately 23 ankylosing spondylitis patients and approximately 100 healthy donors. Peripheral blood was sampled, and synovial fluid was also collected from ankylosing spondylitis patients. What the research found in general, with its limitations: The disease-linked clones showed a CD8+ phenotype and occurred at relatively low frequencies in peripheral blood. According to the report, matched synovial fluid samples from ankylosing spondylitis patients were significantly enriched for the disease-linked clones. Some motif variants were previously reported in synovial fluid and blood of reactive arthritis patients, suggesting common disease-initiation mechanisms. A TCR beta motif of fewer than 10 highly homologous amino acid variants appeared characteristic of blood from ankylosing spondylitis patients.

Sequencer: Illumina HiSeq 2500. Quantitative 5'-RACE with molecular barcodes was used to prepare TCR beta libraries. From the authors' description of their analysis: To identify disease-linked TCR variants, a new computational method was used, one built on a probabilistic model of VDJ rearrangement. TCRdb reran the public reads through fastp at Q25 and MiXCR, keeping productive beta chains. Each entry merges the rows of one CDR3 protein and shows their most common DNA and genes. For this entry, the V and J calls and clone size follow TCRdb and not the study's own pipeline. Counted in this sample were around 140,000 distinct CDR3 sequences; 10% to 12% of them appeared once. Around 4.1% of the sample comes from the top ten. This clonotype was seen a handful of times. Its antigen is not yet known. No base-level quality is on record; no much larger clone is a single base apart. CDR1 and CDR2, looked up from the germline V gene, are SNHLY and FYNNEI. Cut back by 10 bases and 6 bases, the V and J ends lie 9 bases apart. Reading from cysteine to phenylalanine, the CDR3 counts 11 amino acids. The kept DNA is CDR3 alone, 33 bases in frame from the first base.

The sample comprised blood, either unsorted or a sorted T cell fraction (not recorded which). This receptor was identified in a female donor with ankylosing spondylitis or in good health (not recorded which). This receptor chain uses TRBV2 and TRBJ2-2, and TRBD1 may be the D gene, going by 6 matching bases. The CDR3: CAIGGPGELFF. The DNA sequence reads TGTGCCATAGGGGGACCCGGGGAGCTGTTTTTT. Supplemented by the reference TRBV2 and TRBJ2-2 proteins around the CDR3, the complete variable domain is EPEVTQTPSHQVTQMGQEVILRCVPISNHLYFYWYRQILGQKVEFLVSFYNNEISEKSEIFDDQFSVERPDGSNFTLKIRSTKLEDSAMYFCAIGGPGELFFGEGSRLTVL.